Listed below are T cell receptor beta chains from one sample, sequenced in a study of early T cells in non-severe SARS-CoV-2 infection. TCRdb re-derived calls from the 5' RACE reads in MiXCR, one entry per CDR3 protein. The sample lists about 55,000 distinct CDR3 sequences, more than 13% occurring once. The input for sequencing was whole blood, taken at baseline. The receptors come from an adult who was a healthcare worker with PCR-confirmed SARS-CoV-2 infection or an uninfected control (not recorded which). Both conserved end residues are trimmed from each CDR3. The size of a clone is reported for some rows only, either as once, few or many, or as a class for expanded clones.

CDR3 protein: ASSLTLNSYNEQF
J gene: TRBJ2-1
clone size: NA
V gene: TRBV11-2

CDR3 protein: ASSQGTGSSPLH
J gene: TRBJ1-6
clone size: few
V gene: TRBV7-9

CDR3 protein: ASSEFKDTDTQY
J gene: TRBJ2-3
clone size: NA
V gene: TRBV6-1

CDR3 protein: ASKEPPGLVGHNEQF
J gene: TRBJ2-1
clone size: NA
V gene: TRBV2

CDR3 protein: ASSPSSGGADTQY
J gene: TRBJ2-3
clone size: many
V gene: TRBV6-4

CDR3 protein: ASSPDRGGETQY
J gene: TRBJ2-5
clone size: many
V gene: TRBV11-2

CDR3 protein: SAQPWTSGGDTQY
J gene: TRBJ2-3
clone size: many
V gene: TRBV20-1

CDR3 protein: ASSLQGKETQY
J gene: TRBJ2-5
clone size: NA
V gene: TRBV27

CDR3 protein: ASSEGLTSGPDTQY
J gene: TRBJ2-3
clone size: NA
V gene: TRBV11-2

CDR3 protein: ATTGRTFNEKLF
J gene: TRBJ1-4
clone size: many
V gene: TRBV6-1

CDR3 protein: ASSPLNEKLF
J gene: TRBJ1-4
clone size: NA
V gene: TRBV7-9

CDR3 protein: ASSPGPYYGYT
J gene: TRBJ1-2
clone size: NA
V gene: TRBV12-3/TRBV12-4

CDR3 protein: ASSLARGGEQF
J gene: TRBJ2-1
clone size: NA
V gene: TRBV7-7

CDR3 protein: ASSSGLAGNIQY
J gene: TRBJ2-4
clone size: NA
V gene: TRBV9

CDR3 protein: ASSDLGHRGYNEQF
J gene: TRBJ2-1
clone size: few
V gene: TRBV25-1

CDR3 protein: ASSLLVSGHYNEQF
J gene: TRBJ2-1
clone size: NA
V gene: TRBV5-4

CDR3 protein: ASSATENSPLH
J gene: TRBJ1-6
clone size: medium-sized
V gene: TRBV7-9

CDR3 protein: ASSVATGPQETQY
J gene: TRBJ2-5
clone size: few
V gene: TRBV9

CDR3 protein: ASSHWGTGDTDTQY
J gene: TRBJ2-3
clone size: NA
V gene: TRBV3-1

CDR3 protein: SVGDNEKLF
J gene: TRBJ1-4
clone size: medium-sized
V gene: TRBV29-1

CDR3 protein: ASSPTPLTGGSYNEQF
J gene: TRBJ2-1
clone size: few
V gene: TRBV18

CDR3 protein: ASSLDRSTEAF
J gene: TRBJ1-1
clone size: NA
V gene: TRBV7-9

CDR3 protein: ASSFVRTTNEKLF
J gene: TRBJ1-4
clone size: many
V gene: TRBV27

CDR3 protein: SARGTGRGVEQY
J gene: TRBJ2-7
clone size: NA
V gene: TRBV20-1

CDR3 protein: ASSAIGRANTGELF
J gene: TRBJ2-2
clone size: few
V gene: TRBV6-4

CDR3 protein: ASSRGTGPGETQY
J gene: TRBJ2-5
clone size: NA
V gene: TRBV7-6

CDR3 protein: SAVPGQGRPYEQY
J gene: TRBJ2-7
clone size: NA
V gene: TRBV20-1

CDR3 protein: ASTEGAGGEQY
J gene: TRBJ2-7
clone size: NA
V gene: TRBV6-1

CDR3 protein: ATSRIGLAGGNEQF
J gene: TRBJ2-1
clone size: many
V gene: TRBV15

CDR3 protein: ASRHGTGGNSPLH
J gene: TRBJ1-6
clone size: few
V gene: TRBV27

CDR3 protein: ASDRGTGNTIY
J gene: TRBJ1-3
clone size: few
V gene: TRBV12-5

CDR3 protein: SASIVWEQY
J gene: TRBJ2-7
clone size: few
V gene: TRBV20-1

CDR3 protein: ASSHPQGTGDGYT
J gene: TRBJ1-2
clone size: NA
V gene: TRBV4-2

CDR3 protein: ASSQVALSYNEQF
J gene: TRBJ2-1
clone size: few
V gene: TRBV4-2

CDR3 protein: ASNGYSNQPQH
J gene: TRBJ1-5
clone size: NA
V gene: TRBV2

CDR3 protein: ASSVGGQPNEKLF
J gene: TRBJ1-4
clone size: few
V gene: TRBV12-3/TRBV12-4

CDR3 protein: ASSGVLVTSYNEQF
J gene: TRBJ2-1
clone size: NA
V gene: TRBV7-9

CDR3 protein: ASSHRTGLYEQY
J gene: TRBJ2-7
clone size: few
V gene: TRBV14

CDR3 protein: ASSWTSGGSGTDTQY
J gene: TRBJ2-3
clone size: few
V gene: TRBV18

CDR3 protein: ASSLDNYGYT
J gene: TRBJ1-2
clone size: NA
V gene: TRBV7-2

CDR3 protein: ASSSRQGGTEAF
J gene: TRBJ1-1
clone size: NA
V gene: TRBV7-6

CDR3 protein: ASSWRGRGLGEQF
J gene: TRBJ2-1
clone size: few
V gene: TRBV5-5

CDR3 protein: ASSSYPLAGRADTQY
J gene: TRBJ2-3
clone size: few
V gene: TRBV7-6

CDR3 protein: ASSYEQGYPSYEQY
J gene: TRBJ2-7
clone size: NA
V gene: TRBV7-9

CDR3 protein: ASSEGTGGLSPLH
J gene: TRBJ1-6
clone size: medium-sized
V gene: TRBV25-1

CDR3 protein: ASSLYDQPQH
J gene: TRBJ1-5
clone size: few
V gene: TRBV28

CDR3 protein: ASSLWPGALV
J gene: TRBJ2-4
clone size: NA
V gene: TRBV27

CDR3 protein: AIRDPDYEQY
J gene: TRBJ2-7
clone size: few
V gene: TRBV10-3

CDR3 protein: ASSISEAF
J gene: TRBJ1-1
clone size: few
V gene: TRBV2

CDR3 protein: ASSEMGQGGQPQH
J gene: TRBJ1-5
clone size: few
V gene: TRBV6-1

CDR3 protein: ASDPPRGGGANVLT
J gene: TRBJ2-6
clone size: NA
V gene: TRBV2

CDR3 protein: AISEDGTANTEAF
J gene: TRBJ1-1
clone size: NA
V gene: TRBV10-3

CDR3 protein: SVSQGTTEAF
J gene: TRBJ1-1
clone size: few
V gene: TRBV29-1

CDR3 protein: ASSAPDRAYEQY
J gene: TRBJ2-7
clone size: many
V gene: TRBV12-3/TRBV12-4

CDR3 protein: ASSHTLGQGAEAF
J gene: TRBJ1-1
clone size: few
V gene: TRBV6-5

CDR3 protein: ASASGRANNEQF
J gene: TRBJ2-1
clone size: NA
V gene: TRBV2

CDR3 protein: ASSFSMANTGELF
J gene: TRBJ2-2
clone size: NA
V gene: TRBV18

CDR3 protein: SVLRASGEIDTDTQY
J gene: TRBJ2-3
clone size: NA
V gene: TRBV29-1

CDR3 protein: AISASSGRAGNEQF
J gene: TRBJ2-1
clone size: many
V gene: TRBV10-3

CDR3 protein: ASSLRPAEGDTQY
J gene: TRBJ2-3
clone size: few
V gene: TRBV5-1